Following are 23 T cell receptor beta chains from one sample sequenced in a study of cytomegalovirus exposure and HLA in healthy donors. The PCR ran on 60 Vbeta and 13 Jbeta primers. The method was immunoSEQ multiplex PCR; TCRdb's version includes in-frame clones alone and lacks a portion of them. The table includes around 170,000 clones, 75% to 90% detected once. Sequencing used PBMCs. The receptors were gathered from a man aged 40-55 years in good health and CMV-seropositive.

The V call is TRBV10-3, the J call TRBJ2-7, with 10 bases aligning to TRBD1. The junction had 2 bases not matched to a gene; V was cut back by 4 bases and J by 2 bases. Germline V gene data show CDR1 as ENHRY and CDR2 as SYGVKD. The CDR3 sequence is 14 residues long. The CDR3 DNA is TGTGCCATCAGTGGGGGACAGGGGACCTACGAGCAGTACTTC. Protein sequence: CAISGGQGTYEQYF.

About this clone itself: The junction does not match germline at one end; this may be a read error. The V and J genes are TRBV27 and TRBJ1-6; D possibly corresponds to TRBD1 (5 bases). The CDR3 loop spans 13 amino acids. Germline values: CDR1 MNHEY, CDR2 SMNVEV (reference sequence). The CDR3 region is CAGSLRGNSPLHF. CDR3 sequence (DNA): TGTGCCGGCAGTTTAAGGGGTAATTCACCCCTCCACTTT.

This chain links TRBV28 with TRBJ2-1, with D perhaps TRBD2 (6 bases). Trimming removed 4 bases at V and 4 bases at J, with 14 bases between. Germline CDR1 MDHEN, CDR2 SYDVKM. The CDR3 is made up of 15 amino acids. In DNA form, the CDR3 reads TGTGCCAGCAGTTCTCCCCGGGGGAGTTACAATGAGCAGTTCTTC. Its translation: CASSSPRGSYNEQFF.

The chain has TRBV27 and TRBJ2-7; 7 nucleotides agree with TRBD1. The germline gives CDR1 MNHEY, CDR2 SMNVEV (reference sequence). Trimming at V came to 4 bases and at J to 0 bases, leaving 9 bases not matched to a gene. The CDR3 contains 16 residues. The CDR3, as DNA: TGTGCCAGCAGTTCCCCTTTACAGGGGAGCTCCTACGAGCAGTACTTC. This encodes CASSSPLQGSSYEQYF.

In regard to this clone: Its ends do not fully match the called genes, so a read error is possible. This rearrangement joins TRBV7-7 to TRBJ2-1; 7 bases agree with TRBD1. The CDR3 covers 13 residues. Per germline, CDR1 SSHAT and CDR2 FNYEAQ (reference sequence). In DNA, the CDR3 is TGTGCTAGCAGCTCCGACAGGGTGAATGAGCAGTTCTTC. It translates to CASSSDRVNEQFF.

The chain uses TRBV6-5 and TRBJ1-1; 8 bases map to TRBD1. The germline gives CDR1 MNHEY, CDR2 SVGAGI. V lost 2 bases, J lost 10 bases, and 6 bases stayed unmatched. The CDR3 runs 13 residues. The CDR3 DNA follows: TGTGCCAGCAGTTACGGACAGGGTTCCGTAGCTTTCTTT. Its translation: CASSYGQGSVAFF.

This chain connects TRBV7-6 to TRBJ2-7, with D unclear. V gave up 5 bases and J gave up 5 bases, with 10 bases separating them. This CDR3 contains 12 residues. Looked up from germline, CDR1 is SGHVS and CDR2 is FNYEAQ. Written as DNA, the CDR3 is TGTGCCAGCAGCCCTACTGTCAACGAGCAGTACTTC. It yields the protein CASSPTVNEQYF.

The chain joins TRBV2 to TRBJ1-5; D is ambiguous. The CDR3 consists of 15 residues. CDR1 and CDR2 from the germline V gene are SNHLY and FYNNEI. Trimming removed 0 bases at V and 4 bases at J, with 10 bases between. CDR3 in amino acids: CASSEAPVINQPQHF. The CDR3 DNA sequence: TGTGCCAGCAGTGAAGCTCCGGTGATAAATCAGCCCCAGCATTTT.

The chain uses TRBV9 and TRBJ2-5; 7 bases align to TRBD2. The V gene's germline CDR1 is SGDLS and CDR2 YYNGEE. V lost 0 bases, J lost 4 bases, and 6 bases stayed unmatched. The length of the CDR3 is 15 residues. CDR3 nucleotides: TGTGCCAGCAGCGTAGGGGGGGGATTGAGAGAGACCCAGTACTTC. Its translation: CASSVGGGLRETQYF.

The rearrangement links TRBV2 to TRBJ1-2, with 7 bases matching TRBD1. V dropped 11 bases and J dropped 8; count of bases not matched to a gene: 17. The CDR3 has 14 amino acids. CDR1 and CDR2 (germline): SNHLY, FYNNEI. DNA of the CDR3: TGTGCCCGAGAGGCAGGGGGTACATGGGGCGGCTACACCTTC. Translation gives CAREAGGTWGGYTF.

This sequence joins TRBV14 and TRBJ2-1, with TRBD1 as a possible D gene (6 bases). This CDR3 region has 16 residues. V was pared by 4 bases and J by 3 bases, with 16 bases between. The germline V gene encodes CDR1 SGHDN and CDR2 FVKESK. CDR3 region: CASSRMGAGYYNEQFF. As DNA, the CDR3 is TGTGCCAGCAGCCGCATGGGGGCCGGCTACTACAATGAGCAGTTCTTC.

The chain recombines TRBV9 with TRBJ2-3, with a tentative D call TRBD1 (6 bases). V gave up 0 bases and J gave up 1 base, with 9 bases separating them. Germline CDR1 and CDR2: SGDLS and YYNGEE. CDR3 length: 15 amino acids. DNA of the CDR3: TGTGCCAGCAGCGTAGCAGGGGCGGGCACAGATACGCAGTATTTT. Translating it yields CASSVAGAGTDTQYF.

The genes are TRBV25-1 and TRBJ2-2, with 7 bases aligning to TRBD1. Germline-derived CDR1 and CDR2 are MGHDK and SYGVNS. The CDR3 sequence is 15 residues long. After removal of 3 bases from V and 3 bases from J, the junction contained 4 bases not matched to a gene. CDR3 region: CASSETGTYTGELFF. DNA for the CDR3: TGTGCCAGCAGTGAGACAGGGACCTACACCGGGGAGCTGTTTTTT.

This chain links TRBV30 with TRBJ1-1, with D tentatively TRBD1 (5 bases). The CDR3 length is 12 residues. Germline V gene sequence: CDR1 GTSNPN, CDR2 SVGIG (reference sequence). The V gene lost 6 bases and the J gene lost 8 bases, with 16 bases spanning the gap. The CDR3: CACSPRAGEAFF. CDR3 sequence (DNA): TGTGCCTGTTCGCCGCGAGCAGGGGAAGCTTTCTTT. The variable domain in full, with the rest retrieved from reference TRBV30 and TRBJ1-1, is SQTIHQWPATLVQPVGSPLSLECTVEGTSNPNLYWYRQAAGRGLQLLFYSVGIGQISSEVPQNLSASRPQDRQFILSSKKLLLSDSGFYLCACSPRAGEAFFGQGTRLTVV.

This clone has only one observation. The chain recombines TRBV29-1 with TRBJ2-7; 8 bases match TRBD1. The germline V gene encodes CDR1 SQVTM and CDR2 ANQGSEA. The CDR3 has 12 residues. CDR3 sequence (DNA): TGCAGTGGACAGGGAGTTTCCTACGAGCAGTACTTC. Translating gives CSGQGVSYEQYF.

The CDR3 is CASSSGTYNEQFF. The CDR3 nucleotides read TGTGCCAGCAGCTCTGGGACTTACAATGAGCAGTTCTTC. This rearrangement joins TRBV7-2 to TRBJ2-1; TRBD2 is a possible D gene (6 bases). CDR3 length: 13 amino acids. From germline, CDR1 is SGHTA and CDR2 FQGNSA. V gave up 4 bases and J gave up 4 bases, with 8 bases separating them.

This clone has only a few counts. This chain links TRBV5-1 with TRBJ2-7; 9 bases align to TRBD1. The germline gives CDR1 SGHRS, CDR2 YFSETQ. This CDR3 has 15 amino acids. Trimming removed 0 bases from V and 7 bases from J; junction bases left unmatched: 8. As DNA, the CDR3 is TGCGCCAGCAGCTTGGGCCGGACAGGGGTCTTGGAGCAGTACTTC. It codes for CASSLGRTGVLEQYF.

The chain carries TRBV7-2 and TRBJ2-1; possibly TRBD2 for D (6 bases). This CDR3 comprises 13 residues. Trimming took 8 bases from V and 4 from J, leaving 12 bases between them. CDR1 is SGHTA, CDR2 FQGNSA, per germline. This CDR3 reads CASGRRGYNEQFF. The DNA of the CDR3 is TGTGCCAGCGGCCGGCGGGGTTACAATGAGCAGTTCTTC.

This clone was detected a few times. CDR3 loop: CASSSRTEKLFF. The DNA for the CDR3 is TGTGCCAGCAGCTCAAGGACAGAAAAACTGTTTTTT. The chain recombines TRBV11-2 with TRBJ1-4; maybe TRBD1 (5 bases). CDR3 length: 12 residues. Germline CDR1 is SGHAT and CDR2 is FQNNGV. V was trimmed by 4 bases and J by 8 bases, leaving 8 bases between them.

The chain has TRBV6-1 and TRBJ2-5; a weak D match, TRBD2 (5 bases). The CDR3 covers 12 residues. The ends were cut back, 2 bases at V and 5 bases at J, with 6 bases in the middle. CDR1 and CDR2 from the germline V gene are MNHNS and SASEGT. The CDR3 here is CASSERRETQYF. In DNA form, the CDR3 reads TGTGCCAGCAGTGAAAGGAGGGAGACCCAGTACTTC.

This sequence joins TRBV19 and TRBJ2-6, with 8 positions matching TRBD1. Trimming removed 2 bases from V and 0 bases from J; junction bases left unmatched: 9. The CDR3 contains 19 residues. The V gene's germline CDR1 is LNHDA and CDR2 SQIVND (reference sequence). The chain's CDR3 is CASSIRRTGSRSGANVLTF. CDR3 in DNA: TGTGCCAGTAGTATACGGCGGACAGGGAGTCGCTCTGGGGCCAACGTCCTGACTTTC.

The V call is TRBV6-5, the J call TRBJ1-3; maybe TRBD1 (5 bases). The CDR3 spans 14 residues. Germline V CDR1 and CDR2: MNHEY, SVGAGI. V lost 5 bases and J lost 3, with 11 bases in between. CDR3 nucleotide sequence: TGTGCCAGCAGTCACGGGGGTGGTGGAAACACCATATATTTT. Its translation is CASSHGGGGNTIYF.

Of note for this clone: The sample contains more than one DNA sequence encoding this CDR3. V gene TRBV20-1 combines with J gene TRBJ1-2; 7 nucleotides line up with TRBD1. After removal of 6 bases from V and 8 bases from J, the junction contained 6 bases not matched to a gene. This CDR3 region has 11 residues. Germline CDR1 is DFQATT and CDR2 is SNEGSKA (reference sequence). CDR3 sequence reads: CSASTGAGYTF. The CDR3 DNA reads as TGCAGTGCCAGTACAGGGGCGGGCTACACCTTC.